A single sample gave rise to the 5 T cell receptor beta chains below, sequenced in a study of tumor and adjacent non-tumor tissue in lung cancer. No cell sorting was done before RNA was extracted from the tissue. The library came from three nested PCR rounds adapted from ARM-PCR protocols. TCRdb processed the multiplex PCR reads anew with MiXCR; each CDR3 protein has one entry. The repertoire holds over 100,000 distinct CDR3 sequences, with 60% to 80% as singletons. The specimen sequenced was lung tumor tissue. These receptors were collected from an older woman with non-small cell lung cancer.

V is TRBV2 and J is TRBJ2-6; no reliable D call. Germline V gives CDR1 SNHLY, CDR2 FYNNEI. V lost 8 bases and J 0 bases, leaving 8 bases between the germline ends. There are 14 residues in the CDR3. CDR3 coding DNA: TGTGCCAGCCGGAAAAGCTCTGGGGCCAACGTCCTGACTTTC. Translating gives CASRKSSGANVLTF.

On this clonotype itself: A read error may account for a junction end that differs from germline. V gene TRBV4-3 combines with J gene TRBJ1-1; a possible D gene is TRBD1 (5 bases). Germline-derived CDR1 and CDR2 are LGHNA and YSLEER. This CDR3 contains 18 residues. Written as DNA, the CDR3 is TGCGCCAGCAGCCAAGATCTGGGACTACACTTGATGAACCCTGAAGCTTTCTTT. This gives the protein CASSQDLGLHLMNPEAFF.

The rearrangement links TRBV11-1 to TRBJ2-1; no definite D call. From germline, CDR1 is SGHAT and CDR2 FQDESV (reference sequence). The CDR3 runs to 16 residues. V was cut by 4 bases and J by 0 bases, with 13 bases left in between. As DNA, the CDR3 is TGTGCCAGCAGCTACTCGGGTTCGAGCTCCTACAATGAGCAGTTCTTC. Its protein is CASSYSGSSSYNEQFF.

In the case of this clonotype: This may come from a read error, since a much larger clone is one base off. The CDR3 DNA reads TGCAGTGCTAGAGGGGCAAGGGGCACCGGGGAGCTGTTTTTT. Residues: CSARGARGTGELFF. The chain joins TRBV20-1 to TRBJ2-2; D is possibly TRBD1 (5 bases). From germline, CDR1 is DFQATT and CDR2 SNEGSKA (reference sequence). The CDR3 is 14 amino acids. Trimming left V 1 base short and J 4 bases short, with 10 bases between.

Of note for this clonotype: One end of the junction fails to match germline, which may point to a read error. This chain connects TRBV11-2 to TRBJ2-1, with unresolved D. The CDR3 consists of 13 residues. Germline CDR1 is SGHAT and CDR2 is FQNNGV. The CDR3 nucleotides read TGTGCCAGCAGCCCTGTACGTTACACTGAGCAGTTCTTC. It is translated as CASSPVRYTEQFF.